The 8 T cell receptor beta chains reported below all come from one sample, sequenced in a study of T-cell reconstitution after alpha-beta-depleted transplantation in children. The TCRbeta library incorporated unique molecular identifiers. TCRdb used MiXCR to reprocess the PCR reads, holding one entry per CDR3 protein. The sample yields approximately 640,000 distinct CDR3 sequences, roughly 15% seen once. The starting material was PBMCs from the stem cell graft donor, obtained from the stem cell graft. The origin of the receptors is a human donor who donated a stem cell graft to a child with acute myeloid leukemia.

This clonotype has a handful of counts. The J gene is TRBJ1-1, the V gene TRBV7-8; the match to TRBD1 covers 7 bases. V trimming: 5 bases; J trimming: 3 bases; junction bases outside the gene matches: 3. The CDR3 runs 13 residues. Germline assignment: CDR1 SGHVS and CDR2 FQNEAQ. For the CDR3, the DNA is TGTGCCAGCAGCCTACAGGGGCACACTGAAGCTTTCTTT. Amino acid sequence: CASSLQGHTEAFF.

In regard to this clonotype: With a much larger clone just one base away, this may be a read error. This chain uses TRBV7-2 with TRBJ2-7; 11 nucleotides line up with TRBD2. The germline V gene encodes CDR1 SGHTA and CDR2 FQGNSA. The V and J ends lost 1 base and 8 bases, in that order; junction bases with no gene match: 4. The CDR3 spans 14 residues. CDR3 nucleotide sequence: TGTGCCAGCAGCTTAGGTAGCGGGGGGGACCAGCAGTACTTC. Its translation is CASSLGSGGDQQYF.

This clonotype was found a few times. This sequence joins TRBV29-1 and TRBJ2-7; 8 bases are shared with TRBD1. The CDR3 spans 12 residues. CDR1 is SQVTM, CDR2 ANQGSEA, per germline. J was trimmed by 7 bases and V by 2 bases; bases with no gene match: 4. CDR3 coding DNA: TGCAGCGTTGAACGGACAGGGCGGGAGCAGTACTTC. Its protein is CSVERTGREQYF.

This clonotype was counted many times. This CDR3 reads CASTTPGSQAQYF. The CDR3 DNA reads as TGTGCCAGCACCACACCGGGATCCCAGGCCCAGTACTTC. V gene TRBV5-5 combines with J gene TRBJ2-5; perhaps TRBD2 as D (5 bases). This CDR3 region has 13 residues. Deletions cut 6 bases from V and 9 bases from J, with 18 bases between. CDR1 is SGHKS, CDR2 YYEKEE, per germline (reference sequence).

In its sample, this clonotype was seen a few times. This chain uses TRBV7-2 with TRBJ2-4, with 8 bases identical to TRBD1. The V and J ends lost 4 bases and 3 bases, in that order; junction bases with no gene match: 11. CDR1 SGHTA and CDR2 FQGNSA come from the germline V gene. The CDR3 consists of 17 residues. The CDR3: CASSSLQGAWDKNIQYF. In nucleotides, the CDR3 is TGTGCCAGCAGCTCCCTCCAGGGGGCCTGGGACAAAAACATTCAGTACTTC. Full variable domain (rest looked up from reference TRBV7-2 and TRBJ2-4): GAGVSQSPSNKVTEKGKDVELRCDPISGHTALYWYRQSLGQGLEFLIYFQGNSAPDKSGLPSDRFSAERTGGSVSTLTIQRTQQEDSAVYLCASSSLQGAWDKNIQYFGAGTRLSVL.

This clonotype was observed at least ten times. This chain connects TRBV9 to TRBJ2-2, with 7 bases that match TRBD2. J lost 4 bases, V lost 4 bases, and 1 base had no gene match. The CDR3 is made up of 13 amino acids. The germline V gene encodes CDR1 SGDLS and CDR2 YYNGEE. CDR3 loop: CASSREGTGELFF. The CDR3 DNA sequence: TGTGCCAGCAGCAGGGAGGGCACCGGGGAGCTGTTTTTT. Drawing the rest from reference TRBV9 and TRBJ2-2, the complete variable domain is DSGVTQTPKHLITATGQRVTLRCSPRSGDLSVYWYQQSLDQGLQFLIQYYNGEERAKGNILERFSAQQFPDLHSELNLSSLELGDSALYFCASSREGTGELFFGEGSRLTVL.

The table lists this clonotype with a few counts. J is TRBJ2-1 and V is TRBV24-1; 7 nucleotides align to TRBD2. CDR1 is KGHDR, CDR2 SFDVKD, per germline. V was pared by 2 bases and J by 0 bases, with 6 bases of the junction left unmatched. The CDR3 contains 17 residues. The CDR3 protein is CATSDWGGASSYNEQFF. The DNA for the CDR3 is TGTGCCACCAGTGATTGGGGGGGAGCCAGCTCCTACAATGAGCAGTTCTTC.

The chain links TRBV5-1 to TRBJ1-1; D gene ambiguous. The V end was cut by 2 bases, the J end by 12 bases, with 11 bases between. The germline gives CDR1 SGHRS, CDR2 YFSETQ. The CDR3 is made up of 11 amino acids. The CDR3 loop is CASSLGPETFF. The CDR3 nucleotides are TGCGCCAGCAGCTTAGGACCCGAGACTTTCTTT.